This TCR beta chain came from a study of T cells after yellow fever vaccination. On the study more broadly: Fractions containing few cells were prepared with SMART-Seq v4 Ultra Low Input.

Notes on this clonotype: Its antigen is not identified.

Broader study findings: Abundant clonotypes from the bulk population could have been carried over as contaminants into FACS-sorted repertoires. Most primary-vaccination clones reappeared after the booster (about 96% CD4, about 87% CD8).

TCRdb reprocessed the 5' RACE reads with MiXCR, giving one entry per CDR3 protein. The sample shows around 350,000 distinct CDR3 sequences, roughly 12% of them seen only once. The sequencing used PBMCs, collected on the day of the first yellow fever vaccination. This clonotype was sampled from a man younger than 35 who received the YFV17D yellow fever vaccine.

The CDR3 nucleotides are TGTGCCAGCAGCCCCGACAAGGGAGATACGCAGTATTTT. Translation: CASSPDKGDTQYF. The chain links TRBV7-9 to TRBJ2-3; the D is unclear. In germline, CDR1 is SEHNR, CDR2 FQNEAQ (reference sequence). V dropped 5 bases and J dropped 5 bases, with 11 bases sitting between them. The CDR3 contains 13 residues. Variable domain in full (rest from reference TRBV7-9 and TRBJ2-3): DTGVSQNPRHKITKRGQNVTFRCDPISEHNRLYWYRQTLGQGPEFLTYFQNEAQLEKSRLLSDRFSAERPKGSFSTLEIQRTEQGDSAMYLCASSPDKGDTQYFGPGTRLTVL.